The 23 T cell receptor beta chains in this list originate from one sample, sequenced in a study of cytotoxic CD8 clonotypes in ibrutinib-treated CLL. This table comes from immunoSEQ multiplex PCR, and its TCRdb copy is limited to in-frame clones, with some not included. This sample has about 310,000 clones; just under 80% occur once, and the top ten carry 6.5% to 8.5%. The input for sequencing was PBMCs, taken before ibrutinib treatment. These receptors were obtained from a human donor with chronic lymphocytic leukemia.

The chain recombines TRBV19 with TRBJ2-7; 12 bases agree with TRBD1. Germline CDR1 is LNHDA and CDR2 is SQIVND (reference sequence). This CDR3 contains 15 residues. Trimming at V came to 6 bases and at J to 1 base, leaving 4 bases not matched to a gene. This CDR3 is CASRPGQGASYEQYF. As DNA, the CDR3 is TGTGCCAGTAGGCCGGGACAGGGGGCATCCTACGAGCAGTACTTC.

This sequence joins TRBV4-1 and TRBJ2-1, with 9 bases lining up with TRBD1. Germline loops: CDR1 MGHRA, CDR2 YSYEKL. The J segment lost 5 bases and the V segment lost 4 bases, leaving 6 bases of the junction unmatched. This CDR3 region has 15 residues. CDR3 region: CASSLRDRVDNEQFF. CDR3 coding DNA: TGCGCCAGCAGCCTCCGGGACAGGGTGGACAATGAGCAGTTCTTC.

The V and J genes are TRBV4-2 and TRBJ2-7, with 13 bases identical to TRBD2. The trim removed 3 bases at V and 4 bases at J, leaving 6 bases unmatched. The germline V gene has CDR1 LGHNA and CDR2 YNFKEQ. The CDR3 sequence is 16 residues long. The CDR3 bases are TGTGCCAGCAGCCACTCGGGACTAGCGGGAAATTACGAGCAGTACTTC. The encoded protein is CASSHSGLAGNYEQYF.

The rearrangement links TRBV29-1 to TRBJ1-2; no definite D call. This CDR3 has 10 residues. Germline assignment: CDR1 SQVTM and CDR2 ANQGSEA. V shed 5 bases and J shed 6 bases, with 7 bases lying between them. The CDR3 here is CSVFLDGYTF. The CDR3 DNA reads as TGCAGCGTTTTCTTGGATGGCTACACCTTC.

This chain links TRBV7-2 with TRBJ1-2, with D unresolved. The CDR3 spans 14 residues. The germline V gene encodes CDR1 SGHTA and CDR2 FQGNSA. V was clipped by 0 bases and J by 7 bases, with 12 bases between them. The CDR3 here is CASSLASGAPGYTF. Here the CDR3 DNA reads TGTGCCAGCAGCTTAGCGTCGGGAGCTCCTGGCTACACCTTC.

V is TRBV9 and J is TRBJ1-3; maybe TRBD1 (6 bases). This CDR3 comprises 16 residues. V was cut by 0 bases and J by 3 bases, with 13 bases left in between. Germline V gene sequence: CDR1 SGDLS, CDR2 YYNGEE. Written as DNA, the CDR3 is TGTGCCAGCAGCGTAGCAGGGGCCGGTGGTGGAAACACCATATATTTT. Protein product: CASSVAGAGGGNTIYF.

There are a few counts of this clone. The rearrangement links TRBV9 to TRBJ2-7; no clear D gene. The CDR3 runs 13 residues. In germline, CDR1 is SGDLS, CDR2 YYNGEE. Trimming left V 2 bases short and J 2 bases short, with 8 bases between. In DNA, the CDR3 is TGTGCCAGCAGCGTTGGCCTAACCTACGAGCAGTACTTC. Its translation: CASSVGLTYEQYF.

The V call is TRBV5-1, the J call TRBJ1-1; D perhaps matches TRBD1 (5 bases). Trimming removed 4 bases from V and 1 base from J, with 11 bases in between. Germline CDR1 and CDR2: SGHRS and YFSETQ. The CDR3 is 14 amino acids. CDR3 in DNA: TGCGCCAGCAGCAACGACGGGGCGAACACTGAAGCTTTCTTT. Its translation: CASSNDGANTEAFF.

The chain has TRBV2 and TRBJ1-1; D unclear. V dropped 8 bases and J dropped 3 bases, with 7 bases sitting between them. The V gene's germline CDR1 is SNHLY and CDR2 FYNNEI. The CDR3 runs 11 residues. The CDR3 nucleotides are TGTGCCAGCTTGGATTACACTGAAGCTTTCTTT. Encoded protein: CASLDYTEAFF.

This clone was observed a single time. The rearrangement joins TRBV15 to TRBJ2-7; D remains unclear. The germline V gene has CDR1 LNHNV and CDR2 YYDKDF (reference sequence). Trimming stripped 0 bases from V and 9 bases from J, with 18 bases between. CDR3 length: 15 amino acids. CDR3 in DNA: TGTGCCACCAGCAGAGATCTACGGTCGGTGTCGTCGCAGTACTTC. Translating gives CATSRDLRSVSSQYF.

This chain joins TRBV2 and TRBJ1-2; 7 bases align to TRBD1. Trimming removed 5 bases from V and 7 bases from J; junction bases left unmatched: 22. From germline, CDR1 is SNHLY and CDR2 FYNNEI. This CDR3 is 18 amino acids long. Here the CDR3 reads CASSRTTTDLTGEGGYTF. As DNA, the CDR3 is TGTGCCAGCAGTCGTACAACTACCGACTTAACAGGGGAGGGTGGCTACACCTTC.

This clone showed up just a few times. The CDR3 DNA is TGTGCCAGCAGAACGAGACCGGCTGGCGCAGATACGCAGTATTTT. It codes for CASRTRPAGADTQYF. The genes are TRBV27 and TRBJ2-3; no firm D call. This CDR3 is built from 15 residues. V was cut by 6 bases and J by 4 bases, with 17 bases left in between. CDR1 MNHEY and CDR2 SMNVEV come from the germline V gene (reference sequence).

V and J are TRBV4-2 and TRBJ1-5; possibly TRBD1 for D (5 bases). CDR1 and CDR2 from the germline V gene are LGHNA and YNFKEQ. With 2 bases removed from V and 2 bases from J, the gap between germline ends came to 13 bases. The CDR3 is made up of 16 amino acids. The CDR3 DNA reads TGTGCCAGCAGCCAAACCGGGACTTTGGGCAATCAGCCCCAGCATTTT. Residues: CASSQTGTLGNQPQHF.

This chain joins TRBV7-3 and TRBJ2-1; D tentatively reads TRBD1 or TRBD2 (5 bases each). The CDR3 consists of 16 residues. V lost 1 base to trimming and J lost 1 base, with 11 bases between them. Per germline, CDR1 SGHTA and CDR2 FQGTGA. The CDR3 here is CASSLISGTSYNEQFF. The CDR3 region has the DNA TGTGCCAGCAGCTTAATTTCCGGGACGTCCTACAATGAGCAGTTCTTC.

The rearrangement joins TRBV30 to TRBJ1-3; no reliable D call. Trimming took off 0 bases at V and 8 bases at J, with 14 bases between the two ends. The length of the CDR3 is 14 residues. The germline V gene has CDR1 GTSNPN and CDR2 SVGIG (reference sequence). The CDR3 DNA is TGTGCCTGGAGTGTATCACGTCACGCGGACACCATATATTTT. Protein product: CAWSVSRHADTIYF.

The chain recombines TRBV10-1 with TRBJ2-6, with 7 positions matching TRBD1. This CDR3 is built from 16 residues. V shed 7 bases, J shed 2 bases, and the junction held 8 bases outside the gene matches. Germline loops: CDR1 WNHNN, CDR2 SYGVQD (reference sequence). The DNA of the CDR3 is TGCGCCAGCATAGACAGGGCGGTAGCTGGGGCCAACGTCCTGACTTTC. Encoded protein: CASIDRAVAGANVLTF.

This clone was seen many times. The J gene is TRBJ2-7, the V gene TRBV6-5; D may correspond to TRBD1 or TRBD2 (5 bases each). The CDR3 is 15 amino acids. V was shortened by 6 bases and J by 0 bases, with 15 bases between the two germline ends. The germline CDR1 and CDR2 sequences are MNHEY and SVGAGI. This chain's CDR3 is CASRPGSGRSYEQYF. CDR3 coding DNA: TGTGCCAGCAGACCAGGTTCGGGGCGCTCCTACGAGCAGTACTTC.

V gene TRBV7-8 combines with J gene TRBJ2-1; 8 bases are shared with TRBD2. The CDR3 has 17 residues. Per the germline V gene, CDR1 is SGHVS and CDR2 is FQNEAQ. Trimming cost V 5 bases and J 4 bases; bases outside gene matches: 13. DNA of the CDR3: TGTGCCAGCAGCCCCTGGCGAGCGGGAGCCCTGTACAATGAGCAGTTCTTC. Residues: CASSPWRAGALYNEQFF.

The chain recombines TRBV4-1 with TRBJ2-3; a possible D gene is TRBD1 (5 bases). The CDR3 is made up of 17 amino acids. Germline values: CDR1 MGHRA, CDR2 YSYEKL. V gave up 0 bases and J gave up 4 bases, with 17 bases separating them. The CDR3 nucleotides are TGCGCCAGCAGCCAAGATAACGGCAGGGTTCCACCAGATACGCAGTATTTT. Translation gives CASSQDNGRVPPDTQYF.

This clone has only a few counts. The chain links TRBV7-2 to TRBJ2-1; 11 nucleotides line up with TRBD1. There are 15 residues in the CDR3. V was clipped by 3 bases and J by 5 bases; unmatched bases: 3. Germline loops: CDR1 SGHTA, CDR2 FQGNSA. The DNA for the CDR3 is TGTGCCAGCAGCTTGGGACAGGGGGTAGACAATGAGCAGTTCTTC. Amino acids: CASSLGQGVDNEQFF.

The gene calls are TRBV29-1 and TRBJ2-7, with D possibly matching TRBD1 (5 bases). The CDR3 extends over 11 amino acids. Germline V gene data show CDR1 as SQVTM and CDR2 as ANQGSEA. V shed 4 bases and J shed 4 bases, with 8 bases lying between them. The CDR3 sequence: CSVAGSYEQYF. The CDR3 DNA sequence: TGCAGCGTTGCAGGGTCGTACGAGCAGTACTTC.

The CDR3: CASSPGRSYEQYF. The DNA for the CDR3 is TGTGCCAGCAGCCCGGGGCGGTCCTACGAGCAGTACTTC. The chain is built from TRBV7-7 and TRBJ2-7; D could derive from TRBD1 or TRBD2 (5 bases each). CDR3 length equals 13 residues. The V end was cut by 5 bases, the J end by 1 base, with 9 bases between. Germline V lookup: CDR1 SSHAT, CDR2 FNYEAQ (reference sequence).

The J gene is TRBJ1-4, the V gene TRBV27; 10 nucleotides agree with TRBD1. Germline-derived CDR1 and CDR2 are MNHEY and SMNVEV (reference sequence). The CDR3 is made up of 15 amino acids. The J segment lost 7 bases and the V segment lost 6 bases, leaving 8 bases of the junction unmatched. CDR3 protein: CASRQPGQGFEKLFF. In DNA, the CDR3 is TGTGCCAGCAGACAGCCGGGACAGGGGTTTGAAAAACTGTTTTTT.